The subject of this entry is one T cell receptor (beta chain). There is no known antigen for this receptor. No much larger clone exists at a distance of one base, and base qualities are not known. The immunoSEQ Assay, a bias-controlled multiplex PCR, was used to amplify TCRbeta CDR3 regions from genomic DNA. On the study's bioinformatics: The number of nucleated cells in each sample was estimated by amplification of reference gene primers within the assay. To quantify the absolute abundance of each unique TCRbeta CDR3 rearrangement, sequence reads were collapsed and filtered. Productive Simpson clonality was computed per sample as the square root of Simpson's diversity index over productive rearrangements. Here the immuneACCESS table is served through TCRdb, limited to in-frame sequences with V and J called. Missing clones are a known gap in these copies; in checked studies unresolved V genes cover under half, and the rest lacks a known reason. D and trimming were read from the DNA, whereas the V and J calls and clone size are those reported in that table. For this sample the table gives some 200,000 clones, of which roughly 82% were detected only once. About 1.4% of the sample is taken by the ten largest.

Samples from volunteer blood donors who had recovered from COVID-19 were contributed by a second Seattle source. Whole blood was collected in K2EDTA tubes by collaborating institutions according to the institutions' own protocols. For TCRbeta analysis, collaborator samples were shipped as frozen whole blood, as isolated PBMCs, or as DNA extracted from either sample type. The sample is drawn from a study of blood T cell repertoires in COVID-19 (TCRdb year 2020). Concerning the study at large: Collaborator samples came from the United States, Italy and Spain and covered acute and convalescent phases of COVID-19. The prospective study material was composed of cDNA or gDNA derived from T cells, B-cell-depleted T cells, or PBMCs. Deeply sampled blood TCRbeta repertoires from subjects exposed to, actively infected with, or recovered from COVID-19 were included in the dataset. The repertoires were made available in a free public database intended to serve as a resource for research on the immune response to SARS-CoV-2. Samples came from the ongoing ImmuneRACE study (first 160 participants) plus 1,254 subjects from 6 global collaborators. A de-identified subject ID, COVID-19 status, age in years and sex were almost always included in the sample metadata. Where available, HLA class I and class II types were obtained from metadata supplied by the sample provider rather than from assay-based typing.

Beyond this particular receptor, the publication reports: How much clinical and demographic metadata was included differed by source and by participant, and the metadata was provided uncurated.

The CDR3, from cysteine to phenylalanine, totals 13 residues. The read is trimmed to its CDR3 DNA, 39 bases read in frame from base 1. CDR1 and CDR2 are read off the germline V gene (reference sequence) as MNHEY and SMNVEV. Cut back by 3 bases and 8 bases, the V and J ends lie 10 bases apart. Here the chain combines TRBV27 and TRBJ2-2, with TRBD1 as a weak D call on 5 bases. Sequenced: peripheral blood. This clonotype was obtained from a middle-aged woman who had recovered from COVID-19. CDR3 loop: CASSFDGQGELFF. The DNA sequence follows: TGTGCCAGCAGTTTCGACGGACAAGGGGAGCTGTTTTTT.